Reported below is one T cell receptor beta chain. These data come from a study of blood T cell repertoires in COVID-19. Study-level information: From the United States, Italy and Spain came samples of acute and convalescent COVID-19.

Authors' analysis steps: Reference gene primers were amplified, and this amplification served to estimate nucleated cell counts. Sequenced by immunoSEQ multiplex PCR; TCRdb stores in-frame clones only, minus some. V and J calls and clone size are copied from that table; D and trimming were computed from the DNA. Among around 100,000 clones, about nine tenths were seen once, and the ten largest hold around 2%. This CDR3 has 16 residues. CDR1 and CDR2 (germline): SGHVS, FNYEAQ. V shed 4 bases, J shed 7 bases, and the junction held 10 bases outside the gene matches. The sequenced material came from peripheral blood. The rearrangement uses TRBV7-6 and TRBJ1-4; 9 bases are a match to TRBD1. The sequence derives from a human donor with active COVID-19. The donor label of this sample is uncertain. CDR3 sequence (DNA): TGTGCCAGCAGCTACCGGACAGGGGAGTTTGGTGAAAAACTGTTTTTT. Residues: CASSYRTGEFGEKLFF.